The 22 T cell receptor beta chains listed next were all sequenced from one sample in a study of blood T cell repertoires in COVID-19 (dated by TCRdb to between 2020 and 2021). Library method: the immunoSEQ multiplex PCR assay. As stored in TCRdb, this immuneACCESS dataset retains in-frame rearrangements with V and J assigned. A fraction of the clones does not appear; measured against another copy, unresolved V genes explain less than half of the discrepancy, and the remainder lacks a known reason. The sample profile shows roughly 150,000 clones; under 90% of them were found once. The ten biggest clones cover roughly 1.7% of the sample. Sequenced sample: PBMCs or T cells enriched from blood (not recorded which). These TCRs come from a woman younger than 35 who had been exposed to COVID-19.

The chain joins TRBV4-1 to TRBJ1-3; no clear D gene. Trimming took off 3 bases at V and 2 bases at J, with 11 bases between the two ends. The length of the CDR3 is 15 residues. Germline V gene lookup returns CDR1 MGHRA and CDR2 YSYEKL. The CDR3 DNA sequence: TGCGCCAGCAGCCAGCCCACAGCCCCTGGAAACACCATATATTTT. Its translation is CASSQPTAPGNTIYF.

CDR3 protein: CASSQGAGVEAFF. The CDR3 DNA reads TGTGCCAGCAGCCAGGGGGCAGGGGTTGAAGCTTTCTTT. The chain recombines TRBV6-5 with TRBJ1-1; 8 bases match TRBD1. The CDR3 is made up of 13 amino acids. V was pared by 6 bases and J by 7 bases, with 7 bases of the junction left unmatched. CDR1 is MNHEY and CDR2 is SVGAGI in the germline V gene.

The gene calls are TRBV27 and TRBJ1-5, with a tentative D call TRBD1 (6 bases). The V gene lost 3 bases and the J gene lost 1 base, with 13 bases spanning the gap. The CDR3 totals 16 residues. The germline gives CDR1 MNHEY, CDR2 SMNVEV (reference sequence). Written as DNA, the CDR3 is TGTGCCAGCAGTTTTTCGACAGGCGGAAGCAATCAGCCCCAGCATTTT. It is translated as CASSFSTGGSNQPQHF.

Here the CDR3 reads CASSERRVQETQYF. Written as DNA, the CDR3 is TGTGCCAGCAGCGAGAGGAGGGTCCAAGAGACCCAGTACTTC. This sequence joins TRBV7-8 and TRBJ2-5; maybe TRBD2 (6 bases). V was trimmed by 5 bases and J by 1 base, leaving 11 bases between them. CDR1 is SGHVS, CDR2 FQNEAQ, per germline. CDR3 length: 14 amino acids.

The chain uses TRBV12-5 and TRBJ2-7, with D hard to call. Trimming removed 5 bases from V and 3 bases from J, with 11 bases in between. The CDR3 extends over 13 amino acids. Germline CDR1 is LGHNT and CDR2 is FRNRAP. CDR3 loop: CASGVPGIYEQYF. The DNA of the CDR3 is TGTGCTAGTGGTGTCCCAGGCATCTACGAGCAGTACTTC.

This clone came up a few times. At the DNA level, this CDR3 is encoded by other sequences in the same sample as well. The rearrangement joins TRBV6-5 to TRBJ2-1; 10 bases are shared with TRBD1. CDR1 is MNHEY, CDR2 SVGAGI, per germline. CDR3 length: 15 amino acids. V trimming: 0 bases; J trimming: 5 bases; junction bases outside the gene matches: 1. The CDR3 coding sequence is TGTGCCAGCAGTTACTCGGGACAGGGGAACAATGAGCAGTTCTTC. This codes for CASSYSGQGNNEQFF.

The rearrangement links TRBV7-9 to TRBJ1-3, with D possibly TRBD1 on 5 matching bases. V lost 2 bases to trimming and J lost 3 bases, with 14 bases between them. This CDR3 has 16 residues. Per germline, CDR1 SEHNR and CDR2 FQNEAQ (reference sequence). As DNA, the CDR3 is TGTGCCAGCAGCTTATCGGGGGGTATAGTTGGAAACACCATATATTTT. Translated: CASSLSGGIVGNTIYF.

The chain combines TRBV5-1 with TRBJ2-7, with TRBD2 matching over 9 bases. The CDR3 covers 14 residues. Germline assignment: CDR1 SGHRS and CDR2 YFSETQ. V trimming: 5 bases; J trimming: 2 bases; junction bases outside the gene matches: 5. The CDR3: CASSISGGTYEQYF. In DNA, the CDR3 is TGCGCCAGCAGTATTAGCGGGGGAACCTACGAGCAGTACTTC.

The rearrangement links TRBV19 to TRBJ1-3, with D maybe TRBD1 (6 bases). From germline, CDR1 is LNHDA and CDR2 SQIVND (reference sequence). V gave up 5 bases and J gave up 0 bases, with 14 bases separating them. The CDR3 is 16 amino acids. The CDR3 DNA follows: TGTGCCAGTAGTCGAGGACAGACCTACTCTGGAAACACCATATATTTT. Protein sequence: CASSRGQTYSGNTIYF.

The chain is built from TRBV7-9 and TRBJ2-1; TRBD2 matches at 8 bases. Germline CDR1 is SEHNR and CDR2 is FQNEAQ (reference sequence). The J segment lost 2 bases and the V segment lost 2 bases, leaving 14 bases of the junction unmatched. The CDR3 is 19 residues long. Here the CDR3 DNA reads TGTGCCAGCAGCTTAAAGAGACCGGGGCGGCGGGAGGCCTACAATGAGCAGTTCTTC. Residues: CASSLKRPGRREAYNEQFF. Looking up the rest from reference TRBV7-9 and TRBJ2-1 gives the full variable domain: DTGVSQNPRHKITKRGQNVTFRCDPISEHNRLYWYRQTLGQGPEFLTYFQNEAQLEKSRLLSDRFSAERPKGSFSTLEIQRTEQGDSAMYLCASSLKRPGRREAYNEQFFGPGTRLTVL.

The chain uses TRBV19 and TRBJ2-5, with TRBD1 as a possible D gene (5 bases). The CDR3 contains 14 residues. Germline CDR1 is LNHDA and CDR2 is SQIVND (reference sequence). Between the trimmed V and J ends, which lost 7 bases and 6 bases, there was a span of 18 bases. The CDR3 sequence: CASNQVAGMQTQYF. The CDR3 nucleotides are TGTGCCAGTAATCAGGTGGCAGGGATGCAGACCCAGTACTTC.

The J gene is TRBJ2-4, the V gene TRBV28; 7 nucleotides line up with TRBD2. The V gene's germline CDR1 is MDHEN and CDR2 SYDVKM. J gave up 3 bases and V 3 bases, and 2 bases lay outside the gene matches. The CDR3 runs 14 residues. The CDR3 protein is CASSFSGGKNIQYF. The DNA for the CDR3 is TGTGCCAGCAGTTTCTCGGGAGGCAAAAACATTCAGTACTTC.

The chain recombines TRBV6-2 or TRBV6-3 with TRBJ2-7; D remains unclear. The ends were cut back, 0 bases at V and 2 bases at J, with 5 bases in the middle. This CDR3 is 13 amino acids long. Germline CDR1 and CDR2: MNHEY and SVGEGT. CDR3 coding DNA: TGTGCCAGCAGTTACTCCCCTACCTACGAGCAGTACTTC. Translated, it gives CASSYSPTYEQYF.

This clone has only a few counts. V usage is TRBV11-2 and J usage is TRBJ2-1; TRBD2 matches 8 bases. The CDR3 is 17 amino acids. Germline V gene lookup returns CDR1 SGHAT and CDR2 FQNNGV. The V gene end was trimmed by 5 bases and the J gene end by 1 base; junction bases not matched to a gene: 10. The CDR3 sequence: CASSTRSGSTSYNEQFF. Written as DNA, the CDR3 is TGTGCCAGCAGCACGCGAAGCGGGAGTACTTCCTACAATGAGCAGTTCTTC.

The chain has TRBV7-2 and TRBJ2-1, with 7 bases matching TRBD2. The V and J ends lost 5 bases and 4 bases, in that order; junction bases with no gene match: 2. The CDR3 runs 13 residues. Germline V CDR1 and CDR2: SGHTA, FQGNSA. In nucleotides, the CDR3 is TGTGCCAGCAGCATGGGACTATACAATGAGCAGTTCTTC. Translating gives CASSMGLYNEQFF.

V gene TRBV10-2 combines with J gene TRBJ1-6; 10 bases line up with TRBD1. Germline CDR1 WSHSY, CDR2 SAAADI. The CDR3 covers 13 residues. J gave up 7 bases and V 6 bases, and 0 bases lay outside the gene matches. CDR3 sequence: CASRGQGNSPLHF. The CDR3, as DNA: TGCGCCAGCAGGGGACAGGGGAATTCACCCCTCCACTTT.

This clone appeared a few times. The chain employs TRBV7-8 and TRBJ1-1; no firm D call. The CDR3 runs 15 residues. V was clipped by 1 base and J by 1 base, with 10 bases between them. Germline V CDR1 and CDR2: SGHVS, FQNEAQ. The CDR3 DNA sequence: TGTGCCAGCAGCTTAGGGTCCGGGAAGAACACTGAAGCTTTCTTT. This encodes CASSLGSGKNTEAFF.

J is TRBJ1-6 and V is TRBV5-1, with 8 nucleotides matching TRBD1. CDR1 and CDR2 from the germline V gene are SGHRS and YFSETQ. V shed 0 bases and J 10 bases; nucleotides not matched to a gene: 9. This CDR3 has 16 amino acids. CDR3 protein: CASSLAVAGGGSPLHF. As DNA, the CDR3 is TGCGCCAGCAGCTTGGCCGTTGCAGGGGGCGGATCACCCCTCCACTTT.

The CDR3 loop reads CASSLRGHLRGEKLFF. In DNA, the CDR3 is TGCGCCAGCAGCCTACGAGGACACCTTAGAGGTGAAAAACTGTTTTTT. The J gene is TRBJ1-4, the V gene TRBV5-1, with a tentative D call TRBD1 (5 bases). The V gene lost 4 bases and the J gene lost 7 bases, with 20 bases spanning the gap. CDR1 is SGHRS, CDR2 YFSETQ, per germline. This CDR3 comprises 16 residues.

The rearrangement uses TRBV6-5 and TRBJ1-1, with D uncertain. The ends were cut back, 2 bases at V and 0 bases at J, with 10 bases in the middle. CDR1 and CDR2 (germline): MNHEY, SVGAGI. The CDR3 has 15 residues. The DNA of the CDR3 is TGTGCCAGCAGTTACGGTACAGCCATGAACACTGAAGCTTTCTTT. This gives the protein CASSYGTAMNTEAFF.

The chain carries TRBV28 and TRBJ2-1, with 7 bases lining up with TRBD1. Looked up from germline, CDR1 is MDHEN and CDR2 is SYDVKM. Trimming took 2 bases from V and 12 from J; bases not matched to a gene: 7. CDR3 length: 13 residues. CDR3 sequence (DNA): TGTGCCAGCAGTTTAGCCCACGGACAGGTGCAGTTCTTC. Translation: CASSLAHGQVQFF.

This clone was counted a few times. The J gene is TRBJ1-5, the V gene TRBV5-1, with D maybe TRBD1 (5 bases). The CDR3 totals 14 residues. Germline V gene data show CDR1 as SGHRS and CDR2 as YFSETQ. Deletions cut 3 bases from V and 4 bases from J, with 11 bases between. The CDR3 coding sequence is TGCGCCAGCAGCTGGGGCGGGGGGAATCAGCCCCAGCATTTT. As protein: CASSWGGGNQPQHF.